This T cell receptor beta chain was recovered during a study of T cell responses to AZD1222 COVID-19 vaccine. To note about this clone: The antigen remains undetermined.

Study-wide findings and caveats: A mostly white British donor set with more females was recruited, and clonal diversity was possibly underestimated. Following two doses of AZD1222, Spike-specific TCR breadth and depth rose.

Trimming shortened V by 0 bases and J by 2 bases, and 16 bases separated the two germline ends. This CDR3 has 17 amino acids. Germline lookup yields CDR1 SGDLS and CDR2 YYNGEE. Assay used: immunoSEQ multiplex PCR; TCRdb lists only in-frame clones, some missing. Among more than 110,000 clones, 92% were seen once, and the ten largest hold more than 4.5%. The chain recombines TRBV9 with TRBJ2-3; D is ambiguous. This specimen was peripheral blood, taken on day 0 of AZD1222 vaccination. The TCR sequence derives from an adult in good health. The CDR3 reads CASSVAKVKPDTDTQYF. For the CDR3, the DNA is TGTGCCAGCAGCGTAGCCAAGGTTAAGCCGGACACAGATACGCAGTATTTT.